The 29 T cell receptor beta chains below come from one sample, sequenced in a study of Graves' ophthalmopathy and Graves' hyperthyroidism. The TCR beta CDR3 regions underwent amplification from RNA transcripts. After a first-round RT-PCR with HTBI primers, a second-round multiplex PCR was run. TCRdb redid the calling of the multiplex PCR reads with MiXCR, one entry per CDR3 protein. The sample lists approximately 410,000 distinct CDR3 sequences, approximately 15% seen once, with 5.5% to 7% in the top ten. The sequencing sample was made of peripheral blood. The receptors were gathered from a woman aged 18 to 35 with stable Graves' hyperthyroidism.

The chain is built from TRBV4-1 and TRBJ2-7; no reliable D call. Germline lookup yields CDR1 MGHRA and CDR2 YSYEKL. The CDR3 is made up of 14 amino acids. The V and J ends lost 1 base and 3 bases respectively, with 10 bases between them. CDR3 nucleotides: TGCGCCAGCAGCCAAGTACGGCAGAACTACGAGCAGTACTTC. Translating gives CASSQVRQNYEQYF.

The sample holds many counts of this clonotype. In DNA form, the CDR3 reads TGTGCCAGCAGTTACAGGGGACAGTCTAAAAACCTCTACGAGCAGTACTTC. Translated, it gives CASSYRGQSKNLYEQYF. The chain is built from TRBV6-5 and TRBJ2-7, with 7 bases fitting TRBD1. Germline V CDR1 and CDR2: MNHEY, SVGAGI. The CDR3 loop spans 17 amino acids. V lost 2 bases to trimming and J lost 3 bases; unmatched junction nucleotides: 13.

This clonotype appeared many times. This chain joins TRBV12-3 or TRBV12-4 and TRBJ1-3; tentatively, D is TRBD1 (5 bases). This CDR3 contains 14 residues. The V end lost 6 bases, the J end lost 1 base, and 10 bases lay between the germline ends. CDR3 DNA sequence: TGTGCCAGCAGCGACAGAGGTTCTGGAAACACCATATATTTT. Encoded protein: CASSDRGSGNTIYF.

The rearrangement uses TRBV19 and TRBJ2-4, with 9 bases matching TRBD1. V trimming: 10 bases; J trimming: 4 bases; junction bases outside the gene matches: 5. CDR3 length equals 13 residues. Germline V gene sequence: CDR1 LNHDA, CDR2 SQIVND (reference sequence). This chain's CDR3 is CATQGTGKNIQYF. CDR3 DNA sequence: TGTGCCACTCAGGGGACAGGGAAAAACATTCAGTACTTC.

At least ten counts were recorded for this clonotype. This chain joins TRBV29-1 and TRBJ1-1; possible D gene TRBD1, 5 bases. This CDR3 comprises 12 residues. From germline, CDR1 is SQVTM and CDR2 ANQGSEA. V was shortened by 4 bases and J by 3 bases, with 9 bases between the two germline ends. CDR3 protein: CSVVKGHTEAFF. In nucleotides, the CDR3 is TGCAGCGTTGTGAAGGGGCACACTGAAGCTTTCTTT.

The rearrangement uses TRBV19 and TRBJ1-6; D is unresolved. V lost 3 bases to trimming and J lost 5 bases, with 11 bases between them. Germline CDR1 and CDR2: LNHDA and SQIVND (reference sequence). The CDR3 sequence is 15 residues long. CDR3 in amino acids: CASSIAGGHNSPLHF. DNA of the CDR3: TGTGCCAGTAGTATTGCGGGAGGGCATAATTCACCCCTCCACTTT.

The V gene is TRBV19, the J gene TRBJ2-7; 11 positions agree with TRBD1. CDR1 and CDR2 from the germline V gene are LNHDA and SQIVND (reference sequence). CDR3 length: 15 residues. V was clipped by 3 bases and J by 4 bases; unmatched bases: 5. In DNA, the CDR3 is TGTGCCAGTAGTATCCGGGACAGGGGGATATACGAGCAGTACTTC. Its protein product is CASSIRDRGIYEQYF.

The rearrangement joins TRBV6-1 to TRBJ2-7, with D possibly called TRBD1 or TRBD2 (5 bases each). Trimming cost V 3 bases and J 0 bases, with 12 bases left between them. The germline V gene has CDR1 MNHNS and CDR2 SASEGT. CDR3 length equals 15 residues. The CDR3 protein is CASSELEGPSYEQYF. CDR3 in DNA: TGTGCCAGCAGTGAGTTAGAGGGGCCCTCCTACGAGCAGTACTTC.

This clonotype was seen repeatedly, ten times or more. The chain is built from TRBV6-2 or TRBV6-3 and TRBJ2-7; 9 bases agree with TRBD1. This CDR3 contains 14 residues. Looked up from germline, CDR1 is MNHEY and CDR2 is SVGEGT. Trimming at V came to 7 bases and at J to 3 bases, leaving 7 bases not matched to a gene. CDR3 bases: TGTGCCAGCACCCAAAGGGACAGGGTCTACGAGCAGTACTTC. This gives the protein CASTQRDRVYEQYF.

The chain couples TRBV20-1 to TRBJ1-2; TRBD1 matches at 7 bases. Unmatched junction bases numbered 10, after V lost 3 bases and J lost 0 bases. CDR1 DFQATT and CDR2 SNEGSKA come from the germline V gene (reference sequence). CDR3 length equals 16 residues. The CDR3 spells CSASGAGGYTNYGYTF. The CDR3 nucleotides read TGCAGTGCTAGCGGGGCAGGGGGGTATACTAACTATGGCTACACCTTC.

The sample holds many counts of this clonotype. The chain recombines TRBV3-1 with TRBJ1-1; 7 bases match TRBD1. Germline V gives CDR1 LGHDT, CDR2 YNNKEL (reference sequence). V dropped 6 bases and J dropped 4; count of bases not matched to a gene: 8. The CDR3 extends over 14 amino acids. The CDR3 reads CASSITGEGTEAFF. For the CDR3, the DNA is TGTGCCAGCAGTATCACAGGGGAAGGCACTGAAGCTTTCTTT.

This clonotype has a count of ten or more. The V gene is TRBV2, the J gene TRBJ2-7; no clear D gene. V lost 7 bases and J 5 bases, leaving 6 bases between the germline ends. Germline V gene data show CDR1 as SNHLY and CDR2 as FYNNEI. This CDR3 is 10 amino acids long. CDR3 DNA sequence: TGTGCCAGCACCCGTGACGAGCAGTACTTC. This encodes CASTRDEQYF.

The genes are TRBV6-2 or TRBV6-3 and TRBJ2-7; D remains ambiguous. Trimming removed 3 bases from V and 6 bases from J, with 9 bases in between. CDR1 is MNHEY and CDR2 is SVGEGT in the germline V gene. The CDR3 spans 12 residues. The CDR3 coding sequence is TGTGCCAGCAGTTATTACCAGTCCGAGCAGTACTTC. The encoded protein is CASSYYQSEQYF.

The rearrangement joins TRBV20-1 to TRBJ1-3; 7 bases fit TRBD1. Per germline, CDR1 DFQATT and CDR2 SNEGSKA (reference sequence). The ends lost 6 bases at V and 8 bases at J; junction bases unmatched: 10. CDR3 length equals 13 residues. The CDR3 loop reads CSATQGPRDTIYF. The CDR3 nucleotides read TGCAGTGCCACACAGGGGCCCAGGGACACCATATATTTT.

This clonotype was picked up many times. This chain links TRBV6-2 or TRBV6-3 with TRBJ1-5; D gene ambiguous. Germline CDR1 MNHEY, CDR2 SVGEGT. The V end was cut by 6 bases, the J end by 4 bases, with 16 bases between. CDR3 length: 15 amino acids. The CDR3 reads CASSSIRRPNQPQHF. In DNA, the CDR3 is TGTGCCAGCAGCTCAATAAGACGCCCGAATCAGCCCCAGCATTTT.

This clonotype was observed many times. The J gene is TRBJ2-7, the V gene TRBV6-1; 10 bases are a match to TRBD1. The CDR3 spans 20 residues. V gave up 6 bases and J gave up 3 bases; unmatched junction bases: 23. The V gene's germline CDR1 is MNHNS and CDR2 SASEGT. The chain's CDR3 is CASRKADRGRLISYYYEQYF. In nucleotides, the CDR3 is TGTGCCAGCAGGAAGGCAGACAGGGGGCGCTTAATCAGCTACTACTACGAGCAGTACTTC.

This clonotype was seen more than once but under ten times. This chain connects TRBV19 to TRBJ2-7, with unresolved D. The CDR3 is made up of 16 amino acids. With 2 bases removed from V and 1 base from J, the gap between germline ends came to 15 bases. Germline V CDR1 and CDR2: LNHDA, SQIVND (reference sequence). CDR3 residues: CASSINRAAVSYEQYF. DNA for the CDR3: TGTGCCAGTAGTATAAATAGAGCAGCCGTATCCTACGAGCAGTACTTC.

In its sample, this clonotype was seen many times. This chain joins TRBV29-1 and TRBJ2-2; TRBD2 matches at 10 bases. Germline CDR1 is SQVTM and CDR2 is ANQGSEA. V shed 6 bases and J 1 base; nucleotides not matched to a gene: 2. The CDR3 extends over 14 amino acids. The CDR3 sequence: CSVRLAGNTGELFF. Written as DNA, the CDR3 is TGCAGCGTGAGACTAGCGGGGAACACCGGGGAGCTGTTTTTT.

This clonotype was seen at least ten times. This sequence joins TRBV19 and TRBJ2-7, with a tentative D call TRBD1 (6 bases). Trimming removed 3 bases from V and 3 bases from J, with 21 bases in between. The CDR3 has 17 amino acids. Germline lookup yields CDR1 LNHDA and CDR2 SQIVND (reference sequence). The CDR3, as DNA: TGTGCCAGTAGTATGAGACAGGTCCTGCAACACCACTACGAGCAGTACTTC. Protein sequence: CASSMRQVLQHHYEQYF.

This chain joins TRBV15 and TRBJ1-1, with unresolved D. CDR3 length: 13 residues. Germline lookup yields CDR1 LNHNV and CDR2 YYDKDF (reference sequence). V gave up 1 base and J gave up 2 bases, with 5 bases separating them. In DNA form, the CDR3 reads TGTGCCACCAGCAGAGCCCTCAACACTGAAGCTTTCTTT. It yields the protein CATSRALNTEAFF.

The V gene is TRBV7-8, the J gene TRBJ1-5; no clear D. Trimming removed 5 bases from V and 4 bases from J, with 18 bases in between. CDR1 is SGHVS, CDR2 FQNEAQ, per germline. The CDR3 is 16 amino acids. The CDR3 region has the DNA TGTGCCAGCAGCCCCTCCAGCCGGGCCCTAAATCAGCCCCAGCATTTT. This translates into CASSPSSRALNQPQHF.

The CDR3 DNA is TGCGCCAGCCTCGGGACAGACCAAGAGACCCAGTACTTC. Protein product: CASLGTDQETQYF. J is TRBJ2-5 and V is TRBV5-1, with 7 bases matching TRBD1. J gave up 0 bases and V 7 bases, and 3 bases lay outside the gene matches. CDR3 length: 13 residues. CDR1 and CDR2 from the germline V gene are SGHRS and YFSETQ.

This chain uses TRBV7-3 with TRBJ2-1, with 15 positions matching TRBD2. This CDR3 has 15 residues. The V segment lost 5 bases and the J segment 14 bases; nucleotides outside the gene matches: 10. The germline V gene encodes CDR1 SGHTA and CDR2 FQGTGA. In nucleotides, the CDR3 is TGTGCCAGCAGCCCCGGGACTAGCGGGGGGATGGGGAAGTTCTTC. This sequence encodes CASSPGTSGGMGKFF. Full variable domain (remainder filled in from reference TRBV7-3 and TRBJ2-1): GAGVSQTPSNKVTEKGKYVELRCDPISGHTALYWYRQSLGQGPEFLIYFQGTGAADDSGLPNDRFFAVRPEGSVSTLKIQRTERGDSAVYLCASSPGTSGGMGKFFGPGTRLTVL.

This clonotype has a count of ten or more. The chain is built from TRBV5-1 and TRBJ1-2; D is perhaps TRBD1 (5 bases). V was cut by 1 base and J by 8 bases, with 21 bases left in between. CDR3 size: 16 residues. Per germline, CDR1 SGHRS and CDR2 YFSETQ. The CDR3: CASSLRGDRFSDGYTF. The CDR3 DNA reads TGCGCCAGCAGCTTGAGAGGGGATCGGTTCTCGGACGGCTACACCTTC.

This rearrangement joins TRBV4-1 to TRBJ1-2, with D unresolved. V lost 0 bases to trimming and J lost 4 bases, with 12 bases between them. The CDR3 loop spans 15 amino acids. Germline V CDR1 and CDR2: MGHRA, YSYEKL. CDR3 nucleotide sequence: TGCGCCAGCAGCCAAGAAGAGCTGGGAGTCTATGGCTACACCTTC. Its translation: CASSQEELGVYGYTF.

Ten or more counts support this clonotype. The genes are TRBV5-1 and TRBJ1-1; tentative D call: TRBD1 (5 bases). V lost 0 bases to trimming and J lost 1 base, with 10 bases between them. This CDR3 has 15 residues. Per the germline V gene, CDR1 is SGHRS and CDR2 is YFSETQ. The CDR3 region has the DNA TGCGCCAGCAGCTTGGGAACAGGTGGGAACACTGAAGCTTTCTTT. Translating gives CASSLGTGGNTEAFF.

This clonotype was recorded at least ten times. This chain joins TRBV5-1 and TRBJ1-1, with D maybe TRBD1 (6 bases). Trimming pared 3 bases from V and 2 bases from J, leaving 20 bases between. CDR3 length: 17 amino acids. Per the germline V gene, CDR1 is SGHRS and CDR2 is YFSETQ. The CDR3 loop reads CASSSPDSLLPNTEAFF. The CDR3 region has the DNA TGCGCCAGCAGCTCGCCGGACAGCCTACTTCCAAACACTGAAGCTTTCTTT.

Note on this clonotype: A clone one base away is much larger, so this may be a read error. This chain joins TRBV20-1 and TRBJ2-7; D gene unclear. The V end lost 5 bases, the J end lost 0 bases, and 5 bases lay between the germline ends. The CDR3 runs 11 residues. Germline values: CDR1 DFQATT, CDR2 SNEGSKA (reference sequence). CDR3 sequence reads: CSAGYSYEQYF. CDR3 nucleotides: TGCAGTGCTGGCTACTCCTACGAGCAGTACTTC.

This clonotype was seen at least ten times. The V and J genes are TRBV12-3 or TRBV12-4 and TRBJ2-5, with D perhaps TRBD2 (5 bases). The V gene lost 5 bases and the J gene lost 0 bases, with 13 bases spanning the gap. The CDR3 extends over 15 amino acids. In nucleotides, the CDR3 is TGTGCCAGCAGTGGGCTCCGGACTTACCAAGAGACCCAGTACTTC. Encoded protein: CASSGLRTYQETQYF.